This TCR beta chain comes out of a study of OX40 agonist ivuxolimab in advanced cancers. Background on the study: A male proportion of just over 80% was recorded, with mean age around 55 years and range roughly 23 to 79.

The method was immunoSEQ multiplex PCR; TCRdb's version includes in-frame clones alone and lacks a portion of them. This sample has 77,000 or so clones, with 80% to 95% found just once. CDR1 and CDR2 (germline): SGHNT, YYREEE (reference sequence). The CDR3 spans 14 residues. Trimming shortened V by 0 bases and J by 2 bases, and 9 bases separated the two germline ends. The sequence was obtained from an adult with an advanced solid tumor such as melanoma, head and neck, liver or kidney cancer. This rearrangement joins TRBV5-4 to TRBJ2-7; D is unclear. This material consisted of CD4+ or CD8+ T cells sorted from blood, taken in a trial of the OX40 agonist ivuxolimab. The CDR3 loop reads CASSLVDPAYEQYF. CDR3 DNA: TGTGCCAGCAGCTTGGTAGACCCCGCCTACGAGCAGTACTTC.